Here is one T cell receptor beta chain with its context. The CDR3 contains 16 residues. In germline, CDR1 is SNHLY, CDR2 FYNNEI. Trimming removed 4 bases at V and 0 bases at J, with 10 bases between. This specimen comes from a study of blood T cell repertoires in COVID-19. Turning to the study itself: The United States, Italy and Spain supplied acute and convalescent COVID-19 samples.

The method was immunoSEQ multiplex PCR; TCRdb's version includes in-frame clones alone and lacks a portion of them. The sample consists of more than 200,000 clones, about 89% of them appearing once. The material sequenced was PBMCs or T cells enriched from blood (not recorded which). The chain uses TRBV2 and TRBJ1-6; D gene unclear. The receptor's source is a woman in her twenties or thirties who had recovered from COVID-19. CDR3 loop: CASSVQPSSYNSPLHF. The CDR3, as DNA: TGTGCCAGCAGTGTACAGCCCAGCTCCTATAATTCACCCCTCCACTTT.